Reported below is one T cell receptor beta chain. Trimming took off 4 bases at V and 0 bases at J, with 19 bases between the two ends. Germline loops: CDR1 SGHRS, CDR2 YFSETQ. This CDR3 has 17 residues. The time point: cycle 4 day 1 (C4D1), after 6 weeks of nivolumab. Every patient had relapsed following autologous stem cell transplantation, and cohorts differed in brentuximab vedotin exposure. Repertoires were generated with immunoSEQ multiplex PCR, while TCRdb's copy carries only in-frame clones and drops some. In the table there are 45,000 or so clones, about 77% of which are singletons. The data were obtained in a study of PD-1 blockade in classical Hodgkin lymphoma.

The sequence came from a human donor with classical Hodgkin lymphoma. The sequenced sample was peripheral blood mononuclear cells (PBMCs), obtained before the fourth cycle of nivolumab. This sequence joins TRBV5-1 and TRBJ1-2; D is ambiguous. The CDR3, as DNA: TGCGCCAGCAGCGGCCCGATCCCAGCTACAACTAACTATGGCTACACCTTC. This sequence encodes CASSGPIPATTNYGYTF. The full variable domain, its missing parts supplied by reference TRBV5-1 and TRBJ1-2, is KAGVTQTPRYLIKTRGQQVTLSCSPISGHRSVSWYQQTPGQGLQFLFEYFSETQRNKGNFPGRFSGRQFSNSRSEMNVSTLELGDSALYLCASSGPIPATTNYGYTFGSGTRLTVV.